This T cell receptor beta chain was found in a study of blood T cell repertoires in COVID-19. Method: immunoSEQ multiplex PCR; TCRdb's copy keeps in-frame clones and lacks some. The repertoire includes roughly 13,000 clones, around 82% of them detected once, and approximately 34% sits in the top ten. Sequenced material: peripheral blood. The receptor was isolated from a human donor in a cohort sampled during active COVID-19.

In nucleotides, the CDR3 is TGTGCCAGCAGTGACCGCAGGGGCTCTGAAGCTTTCTTT. Its protein product is CASSDRRGSEAFF. This chain connects TRBV6-1 to TRBJ1-1; D may be TRBD1 (6 bases). The CDR3 runs 13 residues. Germline V lookup: CDR1 MNHNS, CDR2 SASEGT. Trimming took off 3 bases at V and 6 bases at J, with 11 bases between the two ends.